This T cell receptor beta chain was identified in a study of cytomegalovirus exposure and HLA in healthy donors. The study's findings and limits: In a later analysis, a missense DCLRE1C variant was linked to TCR beta V- and J-gene trimming.

Note on this clone: No antigen is known for it.

The primer mix had 60 Vbeta and 13 Jbeta primers. The method was immunoSEQ multiplex PCR; TCRdb's version includes in-frame clones alone and lacks a portion of them. Found here are 150,000 to 200,000 clones, around three quarters of them singletons; the top ten hold about 1.9%. Germline V CDR1 and CDR2: ENHRY, SYGVKD. J lost 3 bases, V lost 3 bases, and 3 bases had no gene match. CDR3 size: 15 residues. The clonotype comes from a woman between 25 and 40 years old in good health and CMV-seropositive. The sequenced material came from PBMCs. V gene TRBV10-3 combines with J gene TRBJ1-1, with TRBD1 identical over 11 bases. Here the CDR3 DNA reads TGTGCCATCAGTGATAGGACAGGGGGCTACACTGAAGCTTTCTTT. Its protein is CAISDRTGGYTEAFF.